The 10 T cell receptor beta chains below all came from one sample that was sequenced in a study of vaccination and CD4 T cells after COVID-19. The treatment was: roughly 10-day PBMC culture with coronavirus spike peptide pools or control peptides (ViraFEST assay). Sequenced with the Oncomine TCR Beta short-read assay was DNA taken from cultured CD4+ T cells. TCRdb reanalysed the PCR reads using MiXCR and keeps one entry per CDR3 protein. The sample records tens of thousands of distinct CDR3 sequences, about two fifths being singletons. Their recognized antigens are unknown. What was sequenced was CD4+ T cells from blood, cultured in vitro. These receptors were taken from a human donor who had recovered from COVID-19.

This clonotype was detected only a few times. For the CDR3, the DNA is TGTGCCAGCGGCAGGGGGCCTGGTAATTCACCCCTCCACTTT. Residues: CASGRGPGNSPLHF. The chain is built from TRBV7-2 and TRBJ1-6, with TRBD1 identical over 8 bases. From germline, CDR1 is SGHTA and CDR2 FQGNSA. V shed 8 bases and J 6 bases; nucleotides not matched to a gene: 6. This CDR3 is built from 14 residues.

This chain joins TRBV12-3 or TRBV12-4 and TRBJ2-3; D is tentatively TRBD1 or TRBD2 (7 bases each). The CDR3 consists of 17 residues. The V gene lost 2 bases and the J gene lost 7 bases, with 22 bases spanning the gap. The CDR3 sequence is CASSLNQGGGGAYTQYF. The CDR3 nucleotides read TGTGCCAGCAGTTTAAATCAGGGGGGCGGGGGCGCCTATACGCAGTATTTT.

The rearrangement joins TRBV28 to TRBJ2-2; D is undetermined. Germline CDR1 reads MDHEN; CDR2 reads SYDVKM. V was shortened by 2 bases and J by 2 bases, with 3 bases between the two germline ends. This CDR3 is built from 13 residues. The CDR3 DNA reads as TGTGCCAGCAGTTTAGGCAACACCGGGGAGCTGTTTTTT. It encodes CASSLGNTGELFF.

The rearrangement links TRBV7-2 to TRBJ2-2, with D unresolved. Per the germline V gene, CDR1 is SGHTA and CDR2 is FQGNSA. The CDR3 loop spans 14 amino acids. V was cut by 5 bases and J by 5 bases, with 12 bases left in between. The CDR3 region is CASSLPGRTGELFF. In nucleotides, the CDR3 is TGTGCCAGCAGCCTGCCCGGTAGGACCGGGGAGCTGTTTTTT. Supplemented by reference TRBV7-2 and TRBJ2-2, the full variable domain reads GAGVSQSPSNKVTEKGKDVELRCDPISGHTALYWYRQSLGQGLEFLIYFQGNSAPDKSGLPSDRFSAERTGGSVSTLTIQRTQQEDSAVYLCASSLPGRTGELFFGEGSRLTVL.

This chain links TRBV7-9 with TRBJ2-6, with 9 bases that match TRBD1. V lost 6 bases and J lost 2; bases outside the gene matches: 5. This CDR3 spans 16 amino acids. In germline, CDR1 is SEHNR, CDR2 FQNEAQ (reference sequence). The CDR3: CASRSDRGAGANVLTF. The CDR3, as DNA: TGTGCCAGCAGGTCGGACAGGGGAGCTGGGGCCAACGTCCTGACTTTC.

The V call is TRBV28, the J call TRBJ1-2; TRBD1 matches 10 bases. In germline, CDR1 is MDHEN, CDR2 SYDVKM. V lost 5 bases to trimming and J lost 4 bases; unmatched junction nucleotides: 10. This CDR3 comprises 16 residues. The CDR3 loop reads CASSRGTGARGYGYTF. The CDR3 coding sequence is TGTGCCAGCAGTCGGGGGACAGGGGCCCGCGGCTATGGCTACACCTTC.

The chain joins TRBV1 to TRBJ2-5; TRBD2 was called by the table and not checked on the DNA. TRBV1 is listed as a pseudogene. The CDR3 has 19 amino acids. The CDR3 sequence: CTSSQGFTVSGGPQETQYF. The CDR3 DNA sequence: TGCACCAGCAGCCAAGGGTTTACGGTTAGCGGGGGCCCCCAAGAGACCCAGTACTTC.

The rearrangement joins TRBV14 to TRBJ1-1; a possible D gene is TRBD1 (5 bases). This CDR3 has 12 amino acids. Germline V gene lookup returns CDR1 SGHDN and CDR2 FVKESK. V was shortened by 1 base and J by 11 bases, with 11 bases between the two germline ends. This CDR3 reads CASSQVGGDAFF. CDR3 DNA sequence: TGTGCCAGCAGCCAAGTGGGGGGGGATGCTTTCTTT.

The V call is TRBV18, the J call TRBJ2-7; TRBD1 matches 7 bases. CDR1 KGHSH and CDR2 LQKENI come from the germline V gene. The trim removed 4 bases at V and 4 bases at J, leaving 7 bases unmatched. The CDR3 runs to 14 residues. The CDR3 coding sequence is TGTGCCAGCTCACTTAGGACAGGAGTATACGAGCAGTACTTC. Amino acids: CASSLRTGVYEQYF.

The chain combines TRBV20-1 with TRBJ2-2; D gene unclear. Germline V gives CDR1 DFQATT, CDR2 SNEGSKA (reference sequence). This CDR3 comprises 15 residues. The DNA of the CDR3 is TGCAGCGTCAAGGCGCGGTCCTTAAACACCGGGGAGCTGTTTTTT. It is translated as CSVKARSLNTGELFF.